This TCR beta chain was identified during a study of identical twins. General study results and limits: Zero-insertion results could be subject to partial confounding by invariant MAIT and iNKT cells.

Per germline, CDR1 DFQATT and CDR2 SNEGSKA (reference sequence). V lost 5 bases and J 7 bases, leaving 12 bases between the germline ends. This CDR3 spans 12 amino acids. This clonotype appeared a few times. As yet, its antigen is unknown. TCRdb reprocessed the 5' RACE reads with MiXCR, giving one entry per CDR3 protein. The data show around 340,000 distinct CDR3 sequences, approximately 8.7% seen once. The donor group consisted entirely of healthy Caucasians. This TCR came from a woman aged 50 to 60 in good health. The sequenced sample was naive T cells sorted from blood. This rearrangement joins TRBV20-1 to TRBJ2-1; D may match TRBD1 or TRBD2 (5 bases each). The CDR3 here is CSAEGRKNEQFF. CDR3 DNA sequence: TGCAGTGCTGAGGGACGGAAAAATGAGCAGTTCTTC.